This TCR beta chain is drawn from a study of T cells in Graves' hyperthyroidism and ophthalmopathy. It was RNA transcripts that yielded the amplified TCR beta CDR3 regions. The primer set for the first-round RT-PCR of the TCR CDR3 was HTBI. TCRdb analysed the multiplex PCR reads with MiXCR anew, one entry per CDR3 protein. This repertoire shows around 530,000 distinct CDR3 sequences, 17% found once; its top ten account for 15% to 20%. Each ophthalmopathy patient scored at least 3 on the Clinical Activity Score and at least 4 on NOSPECS grade, with duration under 3 months. Extraction of PBMCs used roughly 10 ml of fresh peripheral blood. This CDR3 comprises 15 residues. Trimming cost V 5 bases and J 9 bases; bases outside gene matches: 10. Looked up from germline, CDR1 is SGHVS and CDR2 is FQNEAQ. This clonotype was seen ten or more times.

What was sequenced was blood. V gene TRBV7-8 combines with J gene TRBJ2-1; TRBD1 matches 10 bases. This TCR derives from a woman aged 18 to 35 with Graves' ophthalmopathy. Here the CDR3 reads CASSDRDRGVREQFF. In nucleotides, the CDR3 is TGTGCCAGCAGCGACCGGGACAGGGGCGTCCGTGAGCAGTTCTTC.